These 12 T cell receptor beta chains share one sample of origin, sequenced in a study of T cell responses to AZD1222 COVID-19 vaccine. Sequencing was performed with immunoSEQ multiplex PCR; in TCRdb, only in-frame clones are kept and a portion is missing. The sample carries around 120,000 clones, around nine tenths recorded once. Here the sequenced sample was peripheral blood, taken on day 0 of AZD1222 vaccination. These receptors were taken from an adult in good health.

V gene TRBV27 combines with J gene TRBJ2-1; TRBD1 might be the D (6 bases). Germline V lookup: CDR1 MNHEY, CDR2 SMNVEV (reference sequence). CDR3 size: 16 residues. The V and J ends lost 4 bases and 2 bases respectively, with 15 bases between them. The CDR3 nucleotides read TGTGCCAGCAGTTACAGGGTCACCTCACCCTACAATGAGCAGTTCTTC. This sequence encodes CASSYRVTSPYNEQFF.

This chain uses TRBV13 with TRBJ2-7, with D maybe TRBD2 (5 bases). Germline lookup yields CDR1 PRHDT and CDR2 FYEKMQ (reference sequence). The CDR3 loop spans 15 amino acids. Trimming left V 3 bases short and J 0 bases short, with 12 bases between. The CDR3 DNA reads TGTGCCAGCAGCTTGAGGACGGGAAGCTCCTACGAGCAGTACTTC. This codes for CASSLRTGSSYEQYF. Full variable domain (rest looked up from reference TRBV13 and TRBJ2-7): AAGVIQSPRHLIKEKRETATLKCYPIPRHDTVYWYQQGPGQDPQFLISFYEKMQSDKGSIPDRFSAQQFSDYHSELNMSSLELGDSALYFCASSLRTGSSYEQYFGPGTRLTVT.

Worth noting for this clone: Other DNA sequences in the same sample also yield this CDR3. This chain connects TRBV5-1 to TRBJ1-4; 8 bases map to TRBD1. Germline V lookup: CDR1 SGHRS, CDR2 YFSETQ. The ends lost 3 bases at V and 8 bases at J; junction bases unmatched: 6. This CDR3 contains 14 residues. CDR3 DNA: TGCGCCAGCAGCTCGCAGGGGGCGGGGGAAAAACTGTTTTTT. Translation: CASSSQGAGEKLFF.

The chain carries TRBV27 and TRBJ1-4; a weak D match, TRBD1 (5 bases). Trimming cost V 6 bases and J 0 bases, with 20 bases left between them. CDR3 length equals 18 residues. Germline values: CDR1 MNHEY, CDR2 SMNVEV (reference sequence). The CDR3: CASRPHERDGTTNEKLFF. CDR3 sequence (DNA): TGTGCCAGCAGACCTCACGAGCGGGACGGAACAACTAATGAAAAACTGTTTTTT.

The chain carries TRBV2 and TRBJ1-2; D remains unclear. CDR1 is SNHLY, CDR2 FYNNEI, per germline. V dropped 2 bases and J dropped 4 bases, with 11 bases sitting between them. This CDR3 is built from 14 residues. DNA of the CDR3: TGTGCCAGCAGTGAACACAGTTCGAGCTATGGCTACACCTTC. Translating it yields CASSEHSSSYGYTF.

There are a few counts of this clone. This chain connects TRBV28 to TRBJ2-6; a weak D match, TRBD2 (6 bases). The V gene lost 4 bases and the J gene lost 2 bases, with 18 bases spanning the gap. The length of the CDR3 is 18 residues. Germline V gene lookup returns CDR1 MDHEN and CDR2 SYDVKM. CDR3 nucleotide sequence: TGTGCCAGCAGTTCCCCGGAGGGGACGATGGCTGGGGCCAACGTCCTGACTTTC. Its protein is CASSSPEGTMAGANVLTF. The full variable domain, completed using reference TRBV28 and TRBJ2-6, is DVKVTQSSRYLVKRTGEKVFLECVQDMDHENMFWYRQDPGLGLRLIYFSYDVKMKEKGDIPEGYSVSREKKERFSLILESASTNQTSMYLCASSSPEGTMAGANVLTFGAGSRLTVL.

The chain has TRBV27 and TRBJ1-5; D unresolved. The length of the CDR3 is 13 residues. CDR1 MNHEY and CDR2 SMNVEV come from the germline V gene (reference sequence). The germline V and J ends were trimmed by 3 bases and 6 bases, with 9 bases remaining between them. CDR3 DNA sequence: TGTGCCAGCAGTTTGGCTGGGAGTCAGCCCCAGCATTTT. Its protein product is CASSLAGSQPQHF.

The chain recombines TRBV28 with TRBJ2-1; a possible D gene is TRBD2 (6 bases). V lost 4 bases and J lost 4, with 11 bases in between. The germline gives CDR1 MDHEN, CDR2 SYDVKM. The CDR3 is 14 residues long. In nucleotides, the CDR3 is TGTGCCAGCAGTTCCGGGACTTCTTACAATGAGCAGTTCTTC. Amino acids: CASSSGTSYNEQFF.

The rearrangement links TRBV29-1 to TRBJ1-1; 7 bases fit TRBD1. V lost 4 bases to trimming and J lost 2 bases; unmatched junction nucleotides: 4. The CDR3 spans 13 residues. Germline CDR1 reads SQVTM; CDR2 reads ANQGSEA. The CDR3 loop is CSVARQGNTEAFF. The CDR3 DNA is TGCAGCGTTGCCAGACAGGGAAACACTGAAGCTTTCTTT.

This chain joins TRBV10-3 and TRBJ2-2; D may be TRBD1 or TRBD2 (5 bases each). The CDR3 loop spans 14 amino acids. CDR1 ENHRY and CDR2 SYGVKD come from the germline V gene. Trimming took 6 bases from V and 4 from J, leaving 12 bases between them. DNA for the CDR3: TGTGCCATCAGACAGGAGGAGGTCACCGGGGAGCTGTTTTTT. This encodes CAIRQEEVTGELFF.

The rearrangement links TRBV29-1 to TRBJ2-7, with a weak D call TRBD2 (5 bases). Germline values: CDR1 SQVTM, CDR2 ANQGSEA. V dropped 2 bases and J dropped 6 bases, with 14 bases sitting between them. The CDR3 has 13 amino acids. This chain's CDR3 is CSVERDNGSEQYF. The CDR3 nucleotides are TGCAGCGTTGAAAGGGATAATGGGAGCGAGCAGTACTTC.

The genes are TRBV19 and TRBJ1-2; the match to TRBD1 covers 9 bases. There are 14 residues in the CDR3. V shed 6 bases and J 7 bases; nucleotides not matched to a gene: 9. The V gene's germline CDR1 is LNHDA and CDR2 SQIVND (reference sequence). CDR3 residues: CASRHTGGIFGYTF. CDR3 coding DNA: TGTGCCAGTAGACATACAGGGGGCATTTTTGGCTACACCTTC.